The 22 T cell receptor beta chains reported below all come from one sample, sequenced in a study of cytomegalovirus exposure and HLA in healthy donors. Primers for the PCR totalled 60 Vbeta and 13 Jbeta. Assay: immunoSEQ multiplex PCR; the TCRdb copy retains only in-frame clones and omits some. The sample has approximately 220,000 clones, less than 85% seen once. Sequenced material: PBMCs. The origin of the receptors is a man aged 18 to 35 in good health and CMV-seronegative.

The J gene is TRBJ2-7, the V gene TRBV19; 7 bases match TRBD2. The trim removed 5 bases at V and 4 bases at J, leaving 8 bases unmatched. The CDR3 has 14 amino acids. Germline lookup yields CDR1 LNHDA and CDR2 SQIVND (reference sequence). The CDR3 protein is CASSFGGRMYEQYF. CDR3 in DNA: TGTGCCAGTAGTTTTGGCGGGAGAATGTACGAGCAGTACTTC. Using reference TRBV19 and TRBJ2-7 for the parts outside the CDR3, the full variable domain is DGGITQSPKYLFRKEGQNVTLSCEQNLNHDAMYWYRQDPGQGLRLIYYSQIVNDFQKGDIAEGYSVSREKKESFPLTVTSAQKNPTAFYLCASSFGGRMYEQYFGPGTRLTVT.

This clone was counted between two and nine times. The gene calls are TRBV28 and TRBJ2-7; no firm D call. The CDR3 runs 14 residues. Trimming left V 1 base short and J 2 bases short, with 9 bases between. Germline assignment: CDR1 MDHEN and CDR2 SYDVKM. The CDR3 coding sequence is TGTGCCAGCAGTTTATCTCGTTGGCCCTACGAGCAGTACTTC. It encodes CASSLSRWPYEQYF.

V gene TRBV7-2 combines with J gene TRBJ2-2, with 15 bases that match TRBD2. The V gene's germline CDR1 is SGHTA and CDR2 FQGNSA. The CDR3 is 17 residues long. V shed 5 bases, J shed 5 bases, and the junction held 6 bases outside the gene matches. The CDR3 spells CASSPGLAGGWTGELFF. The CDR3 DNA reads TGTGCCAGCAGCCCAGGACTAGCGGGAGGGTGGACCGGGGAGCTGTTTTTT.

Regarding this clone: The sample contains more than one DNA sequence encoding this CDR3. The chain employs TRBV7-9 and TRBJ2-7; TRBD1 agrees at 7 bases. This CDR3 spans 12 amino acids. V shed 4 bases and J 4 bases; nucleotides not matched to a gene: 1. Germline V lookup: CDR1 SEHNR, CDR2 FQNEAQ (reference sequence). The CDR3 bases are TGTGCCAGCAGCTCACAGGGGTACGAGCAGTACTTC. Protein: CASSSQGYEQYF.

This chain connects TRBV7-9 to TRBJ1-1; TRBD1 matches at 9 bases. CDR3 length: 14 residues. CDR1 and CDR2 (germline): SEHNR, FQNEAQ (reference sequence). V dropped 1 base and J dropped 3; count of bases not matched to a gene: 0. For the CDR3, the DNA is TGTGCCAGCAGCTTAGGACAGGGGGACACTGAAGCTTTCTTT. Its protein is CASSLGQGDTEAFF.

This clone was detected only a few times. The V gene is TRBV6-5, the J gene TRBJ1-2; possibly TRBD1 for D (6 bases). The V end was cut by 7 bases, the J end by 6 bases, with 21 bases between. There are 15 residues in the CDR3. Germline V gene data show CDR1 as MNHEY and CDR2 as SVGAGI. CDR3 in DNA: TGTGCCAGCAACAAAGGGGCAGGGGTAGATGATGGCTACACCTTC. Amino acids: CASNKGAGVDDGYTF.

V usage is TRBV19 and J usage is TRBJ2-5; the match to TRBD2 covers 8 bases. The trim removed 3 bases at V and 5 bases at J, leaving 17 bases unmatched. Germline V gene sequence: CDR1 LNHDA, CDR2 SQIVND (reference sequence). The CDR3 loop spans 18 amino acids. As DNA, the CDR3 is TGTGCCAGTAGTATCCCCAGCGGGAGAGAACGGGGGCCGGAGACCCAGTACTTC. It is translated as CASSIPSGRERGPETQYF. The full variable domain, completed using reference TRBV19 and TRBJ2-5, is DGGITQSPKYLFRKEGQNVTLSCEQNLNHDAMYWYRQDPGQGLRLIYYSQIVNDFQKGDIAEGYSVSREKKESFPLTVTSAQKNPTAFYLCASSIPSGRERGPETQYFGPGTRLLVL.

This rearrangement joins TRBV7-6 to TRBJ2-5, with D maybe TRBD2 (5 bases). This CDR3 spans 13 amino acids. Germline CDR1 reads SGHVS; CDR2 reads FNYEAQ. Trimming pared 5 bases from V and 0 bases from J, leaving 7 bases between. DNA of the CDR3: TGTGCCAGCAGCCCGACTAACCAAGAGACCCAGTACTTC. This sequence encodes CASSPTNQETQYF.

CDR3 coding DNA: TGTGCCAGTAGTATAGGGGCATCCAACGAGCAGTACTTC. Translated: CASSIGASNEQYF. The J gene is TRBJ2-7, the V gene TRBV19; D gene ambiguous. Looked up from germline, CDR1 is LNHDA and CDR2 is SQIVND (reference sequence). The CDR3 is 13 residues long. Deletions cut 1 base from V and 5 bases from J, with 9 bases between. The full variable domain, completed using reference TRBV19 and TRBJ2-7, is DGGITQSPKYLFRKEGQNVTLSCEQNLNHDAMYWYRQDPGQGLRLIYYSQIVNDFQKGDIAEGYSVSREKKESFPLTVTSAQKNPTAFYLCASSIGASNEQYFGPGTRLTVT.

The chain carries TRBV7-2 and TRBJ2-7, with D possibly being TRBD2 (5 bases). The CDR3 extends over 14 amino acids. Per germline, CDR1 SGHTA and CDR2 FQGNSA. The ends were cut back, 4 bases at V and 5 bases at J, with 15 bases in the middle. In nucleotides, the CDR3 is TGTGCCAGCAGCTCCGTTCTAGCTGGCCACGAGCAGTACTTC. This translates into CASSSVLAGHEQYF.

This clone was found once. The chain joins TRBV11-2 to TRBJ2-2; a possible D gene is TRBD1 (6 bases). The V and J ends lost 0 bases and 5 bases respectively, with 16 bases between them. CDR1 and CDR2 from the germline V gene are SGHAT and FQNNGV. This CDR3 is 17 amino acids long. Here the CDR3 reads CASSLDSRRGGTGELFF. CDR3 nucleotide sequence: TGTGCCAGCAGCTTAGATTCCCGGAGAGGGGGAACCGGGGAGCTGTTTTTT.

V and J are TRBV23-1 and TRBJ2-7; D unresolved. TRBV23-1 is labeled an ORF, and its function is uncertain. The V end was cut by 2 bases, the J end by 0 bases, with 11 bases between. This CDR3 contains 15 residues. For the CDR3, the DNA is TGCGCCAGCAGTCAAGGTACAGCCGCCTCCTACGAGCAGTACTTC. Translation gives CASSQGTAASYEQYF.

The rearrangement links TRBV18 to TRBJ1-1; D call uncertain. The CDR3 sequence is 15 residues long. Germline lookup yields CDR1 KGHSH and CDR2 LQKENI. Trimming stripped 0 bases from V and 3 bases from J, with 11 bases between. The CDR3 sequence: CASSPPGKQDTEAFF. The DNA of the CDR3 is TGTGCCAGCTCACCACCAGGCAAGCAGGACACTGAAGCTTTCTTT.

V is TRBV10-1 and J is TRBJ1-1, with D possibly being TRBD1 (5 bases). The CDR3 has 14 residues. From germline, CDR1 is WNHNN and CDR2 SYGVQD (reference sequence). Trimming stripped 3 bases from V and 5 bases from J, with 13 bases between. The CDR3 sequence: CASSETRVGTEAFF. The CDR3 DNA reads TGCGCCAGCAGTGAAACCAGGGTAGGGACTGAAGCTTTCTTT.

The gene calls are TRBV27 and TRBJ2-1; TRBD2 matches 10 bases. The CDR3 sequence is 13 residues long. In germline, CDR1 is MNHEY, CDR2 SMNVEV (reference sequence). The V segment lost 8 bases and the J segment 8 bases; nucleotides outside the gene matches: 6. The chain's CDR3 is CASGLAEGYEQFF. Here the CDR3 DNA reads TGTGCCAGCGGACTAGCGGAGGGCTATGAGCAGTTCTTC.

The chain recombines TRBV7-9 with TRBJ1-1; tentative D call: TRBD1 (5 bases). Deletions cut 3 bases from V and 4 bases from J, with 6 bases between. CDR3 length: 12 amino acids. Germline assignment: CDR1 SEHNR and CDR2 FQNEAQ (reference sequence). Written as DNA, the CDR3 is TGTGCCAGCAGCTTCAGGGTCACTGAAGCTTTCTTT. Translated, it gives CASSFRVTEAFF.

The rearrangement joins TRBV11-2 to TRBJ2-2, with D unclear. The CDR3 runs to 14 residues. In germline, CDR1 is SGHAT, CDR2 FQNNGV. V was clipped by 5 bases and J by 6 bases, with 13 bases between them. CDR3 in amino acids: CASSIQVVAGELFF. In DNA, the CDR3 is TGTGCCAGCAGCATTCAGGTGGTCGCCGGGGAGCTGTTTTTT.

The chain has TRBV5-1 and TRBJ2-2; 8 bases are a match to TRBD1. The CDR3 has 15 residues. J was trimmed by 5 bases and V by 2 bases; bases with no gene match: 5. Germline CDR1 and CDR2: SGHRS and YFSETQ. The CDR3 region has the DNA TGCGCCAGCAGCTTTCGGGACAGGAGAACCGGGGAGCTGTTTTTT. This encodes CASSFRDRRTGELFF.

The V gene is TRBV10-3, the J gene TRBJ2-3; no reliable D call. This CDR3 contains 16 residues. Trimming took off 3 bases at V and 0 bases at J, with 13 bases between the two ends. Germline CDR1 and CDR2: ENHRY and SYGVKD. Here the CDR3 reads CAISDEPDTSTDTQYF. The CDR3 nucleotides read TGTGCCATCAGTGATGAGCCAGACACTAGCACAGATACGCAGTATTTT.

The V and J genes are TRBV7-3 and TRBJ2-2; 11 bases agree with TRBD2. In germline, CDR1 is SGHTA, CDR2 FQGTGA. This CDR3 spans 16 amino acids. V gave up 4 bases and J gave up 2 bases; unmatched junction bases: 3. CDR3 loop: CASSSGLAGNTGELFF. The CDR3 DNA reads as TGTGCCAGCAGCTCCGGACTAGCGGGCAACACCGGGGAGCTGTTTTTT.

This clone was seen a handful of times. The V gene is TRBV28, the J gene TRBJ1-4; weak D call: TRBD1 (6 bases). Trimming pared 5 bases from V and 8 bases from J, leaving 27 bases between. This CDR3 region has 18 residues. Germline V CDR1 and CDR2: MDHEN, SYDVKM. CDR3 nucleotide sequence: TGTGCCAGCAGTACCTCCCCGGGTTTGGGGGGGCTGGGGGAAAAACTGTTTTTT. Translating it yields CASSTSPGLGGLGEKLFF.

This clone was seen just once. V usage is TRBV29-1 and J usage is TRBJ2-1; TRBD2 aligns across 9 bases. Trimming took 6 bases from V and 9 from J; bases not matched to a gene: 12. This CDR3 comprises 14 residues. From germline, CDR1 is SQVTM and CDR2 ANQGSEA. The chain's CDR3 is CSVFLAGVSSEQFF. CDR3 bases: TGCAGCGTCTTTTTAGCGGGAGTTTCGTCTGAGCAGTTCTTC.